A selection of T cell receptor beta chains follows, all from one sample in a study of molecular identifiers for immune sequencing clone quantification. TCRdb re-called the PCR reads with MiXCR, one entry per CDR3 protein. Found here are about 330,000 distinct CDR3 sequences, roughly a quarter of them singletons; the top ten hold around 0.7%. Sequenced: naive CD8+ T cells from blood, with Jurkat cell RNA spiked in. These TCRs come from a human donor in good health. Some libraries in this study had Jurkat cell RNA spiked in. Both conserved end residues are trimmed from each CDR3.

V,CDR3
TRBV19,ASKSGVIFGYT
TRBV27,TSSLFDPRSATTDTQY
TRBV12-5,ASGLAGGFNTEAF
TRBV30,AWSGLGGLLDEQY
TRBV6-6,ASGLAGINEQF
TRBV29-1,SVEEGTYEQY
TRBV30,AWSDKNENEQF
TRBV7-2,ASSRAGSSVETQY
TRBV5-1,ASRLGQNTDTQY
TRBV6-2/TRBV6-3,ASTPRGATYEQY
TRBV11-2,ASSLDPTGPEQY
TRBV10-3,AISDMGGTEAF
TRBV30,AWSWNPPDTQY
TRBV28,ASSSDTVAYNEQF
TRBV15,ATSSWTWPGELF
TRBV19,ASSVLGVVAEAF
TRBV4-3,ASSQRQEWI
TRBV12-3/TRBV12-4,ACTPVGPGTDTQY
TRBV6-6,ASSNPTRPGYNEQF
TRBV4-3,ASSQARRVASYNGQF
TRBV29-1,SAEGCMADPQY
TRBV20-1,SAPSPGTIYEQY
TRBV28,ASREFRTREQY
TRBV6-5,ASSSFGDTQY
TRBV7-9,ASSPLTSGTETQY
TRBV29-1,SVGGQANEKLF
TRBV30,AWSVANYGYT
TRBV11-2,ASSFDNEQF
TRBV6-5,ASSNSYEQY
TRBV24-1,ATSLQGATQPQH
TRBV6-2/TRBV6-3,ASSSFSTGRTNTEAF
TRBV2,ASSREASSANTGELF
TRBV29-1,SGGTSGRTDTQY
TRBV28,ASRAGADTQY
TRBV27,ASSFGVTYEQY
TRBV7-6,ASIRYSGKADTQY
TRBV6-5,ASSYSVGSQETQY
TRBV11-2,ASSSSLSDTQY
TRBV29-1,SVELPSGGGTDTQY
TRBV29-1,SVDGTSGSLRNEQF
TRBV20-1,SAREGTGLSYEQY
TRBV28,ASSVSWGKETQY
TRBV19,ASSIGTGKQPQH
TRBV30,AWRRLAYEQY
TRBV6-2/TRBV6-3,ASSYSRVHQPQH
TRBV11-2,ASSLGSIAYNEQF
TRBV6-6,ASTAPQETQY
TRBV28,ASSFLFGEDEKLF
TRBV29-1,SVEVAGGYTQY
TRBV14,ASSQINLPGGYQETQY
TRBV27,ASSLASGSSYNEQF
TRBV15,ATSMSGGISYEQY
TRBV4-1,ASSLSGAPNEQF
TRBV6-5,ASSYSTVGRAESTIY
TRBV7-2,ASSRSGTSGTTDTQY
TRBV12-3/TRBV12-4,ASRFSGGQETQY
TRBV14,ASSQLLAGGPPAQY
TRBV13,ASSLLFVSGKSDTQY
TRBV7-9,ASSFTTMGTDTQY